A selection of T cell receptor beta chains follows, all from one sample in a study of T cell responses to AZD1222 COVID-19 vaccine. This table comes from immunoSEQ multiplex PCR, and its TCRdb copy is limited to in-frame clones, with some not included. This sample has about 78,000 clones, with approximately 86% found just once. The material sequenced was peripheral blood, taken on day 0 of MenACWY control vaccination. The receptors stem from an adult in good health. Each CDR3 is given with its conserved first and last residue. Each record gives: CDR3 protein, CDR3 DNA, D gene, J gene, CDR3 length, V gene. The D gene is left open where the match is weak.

CAIGQGNTEAFF,TGCGCCATAGGACAGGGGAACACTGAAGCTTTCTTT,TRBD1,TRBJ1-1,12,TRBV10-2
CASSATGGDTGELFF,TGTGCCAGCAGTGCGACAGGGGGAGACACCGGGGAGCTGTTTTTT,TRBD1,TRBJ2-2,15,TRBV9
CASSPRLADNEQFF,TGTGCCAGCAGCCCAAGACTAGCGGACAATGAGCAGTTCTTC,TRBD2,TRBJ2-1,14,TRBV7-3
CASRPVTFYGYTF,TGTGCCAGTAGGCCAGTCACCTTCTATGGCTACACCTTC,-,TRBJ1-2,13,TRBV19
CASSGPSGRGPDYGYTF,TGTGCCAGCAGTGGTCCGTCGGGCAGGGGGCCGGACTATGGCTACACCTTC,TRBD1,TRBJ1-2,17,TRBV6-1
CAWRVRGENEQFF,TGTGCCTGGAGGGTCAGGGGGGAGAATGAGCAGTTCTTC,-,TRBJ2-1,13,TRBV30
CSVGSSGAPDTQYF,TGCAGCGTTGGGAGTAGCGGGGCCCCAGATACGCAGTATTTT,TRBD2,TRBJ2-3,14,TRBV29-1
CASSLSNSGGIKTQYF,TGTGCCAGCAGTTTGAGCAATAGCGGGGGTATAAAGACCCAGTACTTC,TRBD2,TRBJ2-5,16,TRBV27
CASSLASGGAGETQYF,TGTGCCAGCAGCTTGGCCAGCGGGGGGGCCGGAGAGACCCAGTACTTC,TRBD2,TRBJ2-5,16,TRBV5-4
CASSPTDFAYEQYF,TGTGCCAGCTCACCGACGGACTTTGCCTACGAGCAGTACTTC,-,TRBJ2-7,14,TRBV18